This T cell receptor (beta chain) was observed in a study of early T cells in non-severe SARS-CoV-2 infection. The overall study: Chains from this unsorted whole-blood bulk RNA could not be paired.

TCRdb passed the 5' RACE reads through MiXCR, listing each CDR3 protein once. The sample comprises approximately 70,000 distinct CDR3 sequences, about 12% of which are singletons, and roughly a sixth rests with the top ten. Germline V gene data show CDR1 as MGHDK and CDR2 as SYGVNS. This CDR3 has 13 residues. This clonotype was seen ten or more times. One junction end does not reproduce the germline sequence, and a read error may be involved. The TCR originated in an adult who was a healthcare worker with PCR-confirmed SARS-CoV-2 infection or an uninfected control (not recorded which). The donor label of this sample is uncertain. The chain links TRBV25-1 to TRBJ2-7, with a weak D call TRBD2 (5 bases). This material consisted of whole blood, taken at baseline. The CDR3 DNA sequence: TGTGCCAGCAGTGACCCGGGGTCCTATGAGCAGTACTTC. Translated: CASSDPGSYEQYF.